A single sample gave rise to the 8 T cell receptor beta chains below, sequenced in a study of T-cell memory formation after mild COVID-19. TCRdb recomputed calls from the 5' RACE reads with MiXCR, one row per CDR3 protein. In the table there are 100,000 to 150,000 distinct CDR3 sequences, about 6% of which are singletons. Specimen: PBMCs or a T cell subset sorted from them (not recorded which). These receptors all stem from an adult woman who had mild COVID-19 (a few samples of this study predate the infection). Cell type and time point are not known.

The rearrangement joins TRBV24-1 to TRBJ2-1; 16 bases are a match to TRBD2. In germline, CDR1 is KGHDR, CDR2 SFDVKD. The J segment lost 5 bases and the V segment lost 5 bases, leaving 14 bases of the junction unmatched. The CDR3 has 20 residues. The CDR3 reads CATSVTTGGLAGGPHNEQFF. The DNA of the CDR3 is TGTGCCACCAGTGTTACCACGGGGGGACTAGCGGGAGGGCCCCACAATGAGCAGTTCTTC.

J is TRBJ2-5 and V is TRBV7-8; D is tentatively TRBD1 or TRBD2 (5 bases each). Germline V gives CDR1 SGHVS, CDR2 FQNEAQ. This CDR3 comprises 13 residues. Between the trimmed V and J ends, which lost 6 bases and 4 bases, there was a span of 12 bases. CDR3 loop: CASRTSGTETQYF. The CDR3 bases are TGTGCCAGCAGAACGTCAGGGACAGAGACCCAGTACTTC.

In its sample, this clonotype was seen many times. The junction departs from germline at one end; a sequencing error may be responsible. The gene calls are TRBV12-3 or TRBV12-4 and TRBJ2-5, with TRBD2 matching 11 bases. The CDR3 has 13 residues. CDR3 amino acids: CASSLAGGSTQYF. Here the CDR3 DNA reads TGTGCCAGCAGTCTAGCGGGAGGTTCTACCCAGTACTTC.

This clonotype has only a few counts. CDR3 protein: CATAQGYTYEQYF. The CDR3 nucleotides are TGTGCCACTGCACAGGGGTATACCTACGAGCAGTACTTC. This chain connects TRBV15 to TRBJ2-7; TRBD1 aligns across 7 bases. Trimming at V came to 9 bases and at J to 2 bases, leaving 7 bases not matched to a gene. The CDR3 runs to 13 residues. Germline CDR1 reads LNHNV; CDR2 reads YYDKDF (reference sequence).

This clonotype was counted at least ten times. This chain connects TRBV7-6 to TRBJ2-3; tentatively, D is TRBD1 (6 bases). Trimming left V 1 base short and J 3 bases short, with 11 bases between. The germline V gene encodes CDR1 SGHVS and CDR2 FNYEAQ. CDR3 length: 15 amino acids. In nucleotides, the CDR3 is TGTGCCAGCAGCTTAGGGGCAGGGGTAACAGATACGCAGTATTTT. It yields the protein CASSLGAGVTDTQYF.

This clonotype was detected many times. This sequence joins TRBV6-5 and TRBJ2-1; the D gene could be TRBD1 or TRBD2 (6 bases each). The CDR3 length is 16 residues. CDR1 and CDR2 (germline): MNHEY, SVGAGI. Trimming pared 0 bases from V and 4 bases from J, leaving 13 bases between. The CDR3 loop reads CASSYSSGGGYNEQFF. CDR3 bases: TGTGCCAGCAGTTACTCGTCAGGAGGGGGGTACAATGAGCAGTTCTTC.

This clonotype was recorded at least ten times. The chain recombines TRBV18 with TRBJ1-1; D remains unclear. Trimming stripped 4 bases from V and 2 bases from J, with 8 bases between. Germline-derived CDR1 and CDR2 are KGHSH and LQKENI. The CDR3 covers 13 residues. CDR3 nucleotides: TGTGCCAGCTCACTTTCCCGAAACACTGAAGCTTTCTTT. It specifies CASSLSRNTEAFF.

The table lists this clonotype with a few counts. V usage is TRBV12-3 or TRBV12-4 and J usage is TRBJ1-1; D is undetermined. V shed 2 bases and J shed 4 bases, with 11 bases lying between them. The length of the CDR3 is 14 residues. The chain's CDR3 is CASSLLQRGTEAFF. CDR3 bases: TGTGCCAGCAGTTTACTTCAGCGGGGCACTGAAGCTTTCTTT.